This is a list of T cell receptor beta chains from one sample in a study of blood T cells in healthy people across ages. TCRdb processed the 5' RACE reads anew with MiXCR; each CDR3 protein has one entry. The table lists over 700,000 distinct CDR3 sequences, approximately 25% of them singletons. This same sample was also taken into another study, of T cells of mothers and their children.

Sequencing was done on a sample of blood. These receptors came from a boy under 18 in good health. Each CDR3 is given with its conserved first and last residue. D genes are given only for firm matches. Where a row states a size, it is once, few, many or the class of an expanded clone; other rows omit it.

J gene	clone size	D gene	V gene	CDR3 protein	CDR3 DNA
TRBJ2-5	.	TRBD1	TRBV13	CASSGRTGKGAEQETQYF	TGTGCCAGCAGCGGGAGGACAGGGAAGGGGGCCGAACAAGAGACCCAGTACTTC
TRBJ1-2	.	.	TRBV6-1	CASRALSGWGATYYGYTF	TGTGCCAGCAGAGCTCTATCGGGGTGGGGGGCCACCTACTATGGCTACACCTTC
TRBJ1-3	.	.	TRBV12-3/TRBV12-4	CASSLLVSGNTIYF	TGTGCCAGCAGCCTCCTAGTCTCTGGAAACACCATATATTTT
TRBJ1-1	.	.	TRBV11-3	CAGSRKGDTEAFF	TGTGCCGGCAGCCGCAAGGGGGACACTGAAGCTTTCTTT
TRBJ2-5	.	TRBD1	TRBV10-3	CAISAYRDRGRETQYF	TGTGCCATCAGTGCCTACCGGGACAGGGGTCGAGAGACCCAGTACTTC
TRBJ2-5	.	.	TRBV10-3	CAISPRGGQETQYF	TGTGCCATCAGTCCTCGGGGAGGCCAAGAGACCCAGTACTTC
TRBJ2-5	few	TRBD2	TRBV20-1	CSARGLGEETQYF	TGCAGTGCTCGGGGACTAGGGGAAGAGACCCAGTACTTC
TRBJ2-5	.	.	TRBV20-1	CSARDWQETQYF	TGCAGTGCTAGGGACTGGCAAGAGACCCAGTACTTC
TRBJ2-5	few	.	TRBV25-1	CASSEWGAETQYF	TGTGCCAGCAGTGAATGGGGGGCGGAGACCCAGTACTTC
TRBJ2-1	.	.	TRBV4-3	CASSQALDSYNGQFF	TGCGCCAGCAGCCAGGCCCTCGATTCTTACAATGGGCAGTTCTTC
TRBJ1-1	many	.	TRBV28	CASSFGGGRAAFF	TGTGCCAGCAGTTTCGGGGGGGGGCGCGCGGCTTTCTTT
TRBJ2-3	few	.	TRBV29-1	CSVRPRLTDTQYF	TGCAGCGTCCGACCCAGACTAACAGATACGCAGTATTTT
TRBJ2-5	.	.	TRBV7-2	CASSVTYLGGETQYF	TGTGCCAGCAGCGTGACCTATTTAGGAGGGGAGACCCAGTACTTC
TRBJ2-4	many	.	TRBV29-1	CSGRWQGANIQYF	TGCAGCGGCCGATGGCAGGGAGCGAACATTCAGTACTTC
TRBJ2-5	few	TRBD2	TRBV6-2/TRBV6-3	CASSVTGTNQETQYF	TGTGCCAGCAGTGTCACCGGGACTAACCAAGAGACCCAGTACTTC
TRBJ2-1	few	TRBD1	TRBV2	CASNPGGDYNEQFF	TGTGCCAGCAACCCAGGGGGCGACTACAATGAGCAGTTCTTC
TRBJ2-7	.	.	TRBV12-3/TRBV12-4	CASSYPGPREYEQYF	TGTGCCAGCAGTTATCCCGGGCCCAGGGAGTACGAGCAGTACTTC
TRBJ2-1	.	.	TRBV4-2	CASSQDAAGWDEQFF	TGTGCCAGCAGCCAAGACGCAGCAGGGTGGGATGAGCAGTTCTTC
TRBJ1-2	.	.	TRBV5-5	CASSQQPYYGYTF	TGTGCCAGCAGCCAACAGCCTTACTATGGCTACACCTTC
TRBJ2-2	few	TRBD1	TRBV9	CASSVGTGNTGELFF	TGTGCCAGCAGCGTAGGGACAGGAAACACCGGGGAGCTGTTTTTT
TRBJ1-2	once	.	TRBV20-1	CSASTRNPNYGYTF	TGCAGTGCTAGTACCCGAAACCCTAACTATGGCTACACCTTC
TRBJ2-1	.	.	TRBV10-2	CASSESGRGWGDEQFF	TGCGCCAGCAGTGAGTCGGGGAGGGGGTGGGGCGATGAGCAGTTCTTC
TRBJ2-1	few	TRBD2	TRBV25-1	CASSEEAGDRNEQFF	TGTGCCAGCAGTGAAGAAGCGGGAGATCGAAATGAGCAGTTCTTC
TRBJ1-2	.	.	TRBV7-9	CASSQGRVTAMWGYTF	TGTGCCAGCAGCCAGGGGCGGGTGACAGCCATGTGGGGCTACACCTTC
TRBJ2-3	.	.	TRBV9	CASSPPREITDTQYF	TGTGCCAGCAGCCCGCCCCGGGAGATCACAGATACGCAGTATTTT
TRBJ1-1	few	.	TRBV12-3/TRBV12-4	CASNEPGGTEAFF	TGTGCCAGCAATGAGCCCGGGGGGACTGAAGCTTTCTTT
TRBJ1-2	few	TRBD1	TRBV7-9	CASSAGQDPYGYTF	TGTGCCAGCAGCGCCGGACAGGACCCCTATGGCTACACCTTC
TRBJ2-1	few	TRBD2	TRBV5-1	CASSPVLGGSYNEQFF	TGCGCCAGCAGCCCCGTGTTGGGGGGGTCCTACAATGAGCAGTTCTTC
TRBJ1-2	.	.	TRBV6-1	CASSELQDRSYGYTF	TGTGCCAGCAGTGAGTTACAAGACAGGTCCTATGGCTACACCTTC
TRBJ2-3	.	.	TRBV11-2	CASSFGTRGPSTDTQYF	TGTGCCAGCAGCTTTGGGACCCGGGGACCGAGCACAGATACGCAGTATTTT
TRBJ2-7	.	TRBD1	TRBV27	CASLPLGQGPHEQYF	TGTGCCAGCCTACCCTTGGGACAGGGTCCCCACGAGCAGTACTTC
TRBJ2-7	.	.	TRBV12-3/TRBV12-4	CASSVFPHEQYF	TGTGCCAGCTCAGTGTTTCCCCACGAGCAGTACTTC
TRBJ2-1	few	TRBD2	TRBV14	CASSPLRLATYNEQFF	TGTGCCAGCAGCCCCCTCCGACTAGCAACCTACAATGAGCAGTTCTTC
TRBJ2-1	few	.	TRBV4-2	CASSPNPGSYNEQFF	TGTGCCAGCAGCCCCAATCCGGGATCCTACAATGAGCAGTTCTTC
TRBJ1-1	few	TRBD1	TRBV12-5	CASGLSPQGARGNTEAFF	TGTGCTAGTGGTTTGTCGCCTCAGGGGGCGCGAGGGAACACTGAAGCTTTCTTT